This note documents a single T cell receptor (beta chain) sequence. Antigen unknown. This record belongs to a study of T cell responses to AZD1222 COVID-19 vaccine. Broader study findings: Vaccine-associated CD4 TCRs ranged over spike, dominating at 160-218 and 743-854. Following two doses of AZD1222, Spike-specific TCR breadth and depth rose. It was only after the peak T cell response that any repertoires were sampled.

Trimming shortened V by 2 bases and J by 6 bases, and 10 bases separated the two germline ends. CDR3 length: 13 amino acids. Germline CDR1 reads SGHVS; CDR2 reads FNYEAQ. The protocol was immunoSEQ multiplex PCR, while the TCRdb copy is restricted to in-frame clones and leaves out a portion. The repertoire holds 150,000 to 180,000 clones, with more than 90% as singletons. Samples with a second dose at about 4 or about 12 weeks were pooled together. The starting material was peripheral blood, obtained 28 days after the second AZD1222 dose. The sequence was obtained from an adult who received the AZD1222 COVID-19 vaccine. The V call is TRBV7-6, the J call TRBJ1-2; D not certain. In nucleotides, the CDR3 is TGTGCCAGCAGCTTAAGGGTCGTCGATGGCTACACCTTC. It yields the protein CASSLRVVDGYTF.